The clone carrying this T cell receptor beta chain came up once. The CDR3 is 16 amino acids. Germline V gene data show CDR1 as KGHSH and CDR2 as LQKENI. Trimming removed 4 bases from V and 4 bases from J; junction bases left unmatched: 6. The sample comes from a study of blood T cell repertoires in COVID-19. Study overall: There were acute and convalescent COVID-19 samples, and they came from the United States, Italy and Spain. PBMCs, B-cell-depleted T cells, or T cells provided the cDNA or gDNA that made up the material.

In the original analysis: From reference gene primer amplification, estimates of nucleated cell counts were derived. Some clones are missing from TCRdb's copy, which holds only in-frame ones; the method was immunoSEQ multiplex PCR. The V and J calls and the clone size are those of that table, but D and trimming were determined from the DNA. The sample lists approximately 170,000 clones; approximately 95% were seen once. The gene calls are TRBV18 and TRBJ1-6; 8 bases line up with TRBD1. The receptor's source is a woman aged 60 to 75 with COVID-19, enrolled during active disease. The sample consisted of peripheral blood. Written as DNA, the CDR3 is TGTGCCAGCTCACTACGGACAGGGTTGTATAATTCACCCCTCCACTTT. Translated, it gives CASSLRTGLYNSPLHF.